This T cell receptor beta chain was identified in a study of blood T cell repertoires in COVID-19. Study in general: Spain, Italy and the United States supplied samples that represented acute and convalescent COVID-19. Sources were T cells, B-cell-depleted T cells, or PBMCs; the material itself was cDNA or gDNA.

In Seattle, patients joined the study during active infection and were tracked longitudinally. The CDR3 consists of 12 residues. CDR1 is MDHEN, CDR2 SYDVKM, per germline. Trimming stripped 5 bases from V and 7 bases from J, with 11 bases between. Original handling: It was from reference gene primer amplification that nucleated cell counts were estimated. Assay used: immunoSEQ multiplex PCR; TCRdb lists only in-frame clones, some missing. V and J calls and clone size are as listed in that table; D and trimming were resolved from the DNA. Among some 75,000 clones listed, around 80% were seen once. The chain is built from TRBV28 and TRBJ1-1; D gene unclear. The material sequenced was peripheral blood. The origin of this receptor is a man aged 50-59 years with COVID-19, enrolled during active disease. This chain's CDR3 is CASSLSGFEAFF. For the CDR3, the DNA is TGTGCCAGCAGTCTTTCAGGATTTGAAGCTTTCTTT.